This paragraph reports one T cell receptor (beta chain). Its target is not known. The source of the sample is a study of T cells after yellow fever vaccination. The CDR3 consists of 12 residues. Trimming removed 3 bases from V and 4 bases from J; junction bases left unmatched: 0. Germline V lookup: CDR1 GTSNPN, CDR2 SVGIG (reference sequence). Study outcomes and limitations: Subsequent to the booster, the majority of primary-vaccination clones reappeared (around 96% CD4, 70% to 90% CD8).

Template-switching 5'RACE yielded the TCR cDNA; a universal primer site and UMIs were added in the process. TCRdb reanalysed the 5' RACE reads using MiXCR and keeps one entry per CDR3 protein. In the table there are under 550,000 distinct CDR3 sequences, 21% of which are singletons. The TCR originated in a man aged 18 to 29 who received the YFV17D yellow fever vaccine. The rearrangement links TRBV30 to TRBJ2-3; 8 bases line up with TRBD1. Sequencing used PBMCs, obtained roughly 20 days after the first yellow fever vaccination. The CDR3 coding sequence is TGTGCCTGGAGACAGGGGGCAGATACGCAGTATTTT. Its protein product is CAWRQGADTQYF.